The T cell receptor beta chain under discussion was sequenced for a study of blood T cell repertoires in COVID-19 (dated by TCRdb to the early 2020s). About the investigation overall: Samples from collaborators originated in the United States, Italy and Spain and spanned both the acute and convalescent phases of COVID-19. The material from the prospective study consisted of cDNA or gDNA derived from T cells, B-cell-depleted T cells, or PBMCs. The dataset comprised deeply sampled blood TCRbeta repertoires from subjects exposed to, actively infected with, or recovered from COVID-19. The repertoires were made available in a free public database intended to serve as a resource for research on the immune response to SARS-CoV-2. The samples were drawn from two sources: the first 160 participants of the ongoing ImmuneRACE study, and 1,254 subjects contributed by 6 global collaborators. The sample metadata nearly always contained a de-identified subject ID, COVID-19 status, age in years and sex. Where available, HLA class I and class II types were obtained from metadata supplied by the sample provider rather than from assay-based typing.

TCRbeta CDR3 regions were amplified from genomic DNA by means of the immunoSEQ Assay, a bias-controlled multiplex PCR. The authors' pipeline ran thus. Nucleated cell counts per sample were estimated from amplification of reference gene primers within the assay. To quantify the absolute abundance of each unique TCRbeta CDR3 rearrangement, sequence reads were collapsed and filtered. Productive Simpson clonality was computed per sample as the square root of Simpson's diversity index over productive rearrangements. TCRdb carries this immuneACCESS record with in-frame sequences only. Its versions omit some clonotypes, under half of them owing to an unresolved V gene in the studies checked, with the rest unexplained. D and trimming come from the DNA, and the V and J calls and clone size come from that table. The sample contains tens of thousands of clones, around nine tenths of them found a single time. The ten largest clones represent approximately 6% of the sample.

At one collaborating source in Seattle, patients were enrolled during active infection and were followed longitudinally through the course of disease. Collaborating institutions collected whole blood in K2EDTA tubes following their own protocols. Collaborator samples were shipped for TCRbeta analysis as frozen whole blood, isolated PBMCs, or DNA extracted from either sample type. V was cut back by 7 bases and J by 0 bases, leaving a gap of 13 bases between them. The CDR3, from cysteine to phenylalanine, totals 14 residues. The read is trimmed to its CDR3 DNA, 42 bases read in frame from base 1. As for this clone: It lacks a known antigen. Base-call qualities are not available, and no considerably larger clone is one nucleotide away.

The paper as a whole reports these results and caveats: Clinical and demographic metadata were provided uncurated, with the amount varying by source and participant.

This sequence was found in a woman aged 55-70 years with COVID-19, enrolled during active disease. Material: peripheral blood. The chain is made from TRBV23-1 and TRBJ2-7; TRBD1 is a possible D gene, resting on 6 matching bases. TRBV23-1 is assigned to the ORF class and has an uncertain function. The CDR3 region has the sequence CASNDRKSSYEQYF. At the DNA level, the sequence is TGCGCCAGCAACGACAGGAAAAGCTCCTACGAGCAGTACTTC.